This T cell receptor (beta chain) was documented in a study of T cell clonotyping in hematopoietic cell transplantation. Study-wide findings and caveats: After transplant, recipient diversity fell while pathologically expanded clonotypes grew through day 180.

Germline V gives CDR1 MGHRA, CDR2 YSYEKL. V shed 1 base and J 1 base; nucleotides not matched to a gene: 7. This CDR3 is built from 18 residues. Some clones are missing from TCRdb's copy, which holds only in-frame ones; the method was immunoSEQ multiplex PCR. Of tens of thousands of clones in the sample, 85% to 95% were seen once. Points on this clone: What it recognizes is unknown.

The time point: recipient sample about 28 days before transplant, after cytoreduction. V gene TRBV4-1 combines with J gene TRBJ2-2, with TRBD1 matching over 9 bases. The sample was peripheral blood mononuclear cells, taken before stem cell transplant. The TCR sequence derives from a man aged 35 to 55 with chronic myeloid leukemia. Some clones in this sample may be carry-over from other donors' samples. CDR3 loop: CASSQVRVGQGNTGELFF. CDR3 sequence (DNA): TGCGCCAGCAGCCAAGTCCGAGTGGGACAGGGGAACACCGGGGAGCTGTTTTTT.